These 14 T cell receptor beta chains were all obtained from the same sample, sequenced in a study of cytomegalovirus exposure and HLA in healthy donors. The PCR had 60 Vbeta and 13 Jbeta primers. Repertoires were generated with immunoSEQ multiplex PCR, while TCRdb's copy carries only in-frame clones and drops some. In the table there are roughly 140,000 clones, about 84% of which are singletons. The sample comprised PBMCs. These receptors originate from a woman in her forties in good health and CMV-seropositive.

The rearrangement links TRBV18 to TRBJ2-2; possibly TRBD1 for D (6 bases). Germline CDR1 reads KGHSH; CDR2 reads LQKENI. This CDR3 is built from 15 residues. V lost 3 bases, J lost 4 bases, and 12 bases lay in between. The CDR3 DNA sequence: TGTGCCAGCTCACCCATTCAGGGGTTCACCGGGGAGCTGTTTTTT. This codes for CASSPIQGFTGELFF.

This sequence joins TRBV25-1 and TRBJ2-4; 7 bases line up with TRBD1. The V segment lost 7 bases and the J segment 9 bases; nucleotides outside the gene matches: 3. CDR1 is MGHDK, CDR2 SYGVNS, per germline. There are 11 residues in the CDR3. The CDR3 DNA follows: TGTGCCAGCAACAGGGGCGGCATTCAGTACTTC. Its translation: CASNRGGIQYF.

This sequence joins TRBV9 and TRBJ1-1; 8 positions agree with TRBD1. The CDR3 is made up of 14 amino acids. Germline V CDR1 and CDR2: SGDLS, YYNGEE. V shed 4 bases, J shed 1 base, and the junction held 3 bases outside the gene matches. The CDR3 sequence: CASSPTGGNTEAFF. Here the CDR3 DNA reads TGTGCCAGCAGCCCAACAGGGGGGAACACTGAAGCTTTCTTT.

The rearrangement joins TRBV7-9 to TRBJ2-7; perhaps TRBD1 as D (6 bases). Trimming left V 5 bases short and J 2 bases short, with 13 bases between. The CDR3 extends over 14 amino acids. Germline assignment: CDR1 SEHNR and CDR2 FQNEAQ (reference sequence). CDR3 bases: TGTGCCAGCAGCGGATCGGGACACCCCTACGAGCAGTACTTC. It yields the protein CASSGSGHPYEQYF.

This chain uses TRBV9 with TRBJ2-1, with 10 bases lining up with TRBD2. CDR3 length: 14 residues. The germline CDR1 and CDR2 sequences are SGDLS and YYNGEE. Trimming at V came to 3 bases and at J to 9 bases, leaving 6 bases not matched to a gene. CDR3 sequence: CASSGTSGRGEQFF. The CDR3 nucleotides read TGTGCCAGCAGCGGGACTAGCGGTAGGGGTGAGCAGTTCTTC. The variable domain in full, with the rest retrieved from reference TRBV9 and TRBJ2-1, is DSGVTQTPKHLITATGQRVTLRCSPRSGDLSVYWYQQSLDQGLQFLIQYYNGEERAKGNILERFSAQQFPDLHSELNLSSLELGDSALYFCASSGTSGRGEQFFGPGTRLTVL.

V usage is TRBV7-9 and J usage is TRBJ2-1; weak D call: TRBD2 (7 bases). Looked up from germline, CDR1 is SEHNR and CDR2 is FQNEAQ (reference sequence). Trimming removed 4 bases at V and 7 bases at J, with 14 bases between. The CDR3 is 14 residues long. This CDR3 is CASSYPGGLNEQFF. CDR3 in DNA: TGTGCCAGCAGCTATCCGGGGGGCTTAAATGAGCAGTTCTTC.

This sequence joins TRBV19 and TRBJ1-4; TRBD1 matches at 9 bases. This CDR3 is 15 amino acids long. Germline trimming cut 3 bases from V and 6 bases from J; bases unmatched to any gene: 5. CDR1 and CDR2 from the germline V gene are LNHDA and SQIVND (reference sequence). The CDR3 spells CASSMVGTGYEKLFF. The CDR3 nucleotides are TGTGCCAGTAGTATGGTTGGGACAGGGTATGAAAAACTGTTTTTT.

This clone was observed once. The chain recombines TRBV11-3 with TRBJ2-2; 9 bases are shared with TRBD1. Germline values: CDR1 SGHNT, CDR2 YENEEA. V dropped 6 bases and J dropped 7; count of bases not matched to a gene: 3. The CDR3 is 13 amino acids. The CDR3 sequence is CASRGQGNGELFF. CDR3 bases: TGTGCCAGCAGAGGACAGGGGAACGGGGAGCTGTTTTTT.

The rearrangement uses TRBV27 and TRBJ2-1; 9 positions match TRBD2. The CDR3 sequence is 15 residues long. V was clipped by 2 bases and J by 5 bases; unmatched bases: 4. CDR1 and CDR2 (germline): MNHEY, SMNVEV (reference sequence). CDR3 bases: TGTGCCAGCAGTTTAAGGCGGGAGGGCCACAATGAGCAGTTCTTC. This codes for CASSLRREGHNEQFF.

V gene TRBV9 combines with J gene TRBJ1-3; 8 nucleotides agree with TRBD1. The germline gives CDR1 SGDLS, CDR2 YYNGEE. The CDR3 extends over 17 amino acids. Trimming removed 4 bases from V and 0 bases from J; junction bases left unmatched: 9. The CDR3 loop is CASSIRTGQSSGNTIYF. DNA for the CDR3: TGTGCCAGCAGCATTAGGACAGGGCAAAGCTCTGGAAACACCATATATTTT.

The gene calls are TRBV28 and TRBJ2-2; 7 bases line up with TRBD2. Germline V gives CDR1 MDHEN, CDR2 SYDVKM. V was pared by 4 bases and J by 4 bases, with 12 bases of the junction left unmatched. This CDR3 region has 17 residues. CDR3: CASSYVHSAGITGELFF. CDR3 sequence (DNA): TGTGCCAGCAGTTACGTACACTCAGCGGGAATCACCGGGGAGCTGTTTTTT. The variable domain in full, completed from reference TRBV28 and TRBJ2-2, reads DVKVTQSSRYLVKRTGEKVFLECVQDMDHENMFWYRQDPGLGLRLIYFSYDVKMKEKGDIPEGYSVSREKKERFSLILESASTNQTSMYLCASSYVHSAGITGELFFGEGSRLTVL.

In DNA form, the CDR3 reads TGTGCCAGTAGTACCTCCGGGGGGAACACTGAAGCTTTCTTT. As protein: CASSTSGGNTEAFF. The rearrangement uses TRBV19 and TRBJ1-1; perhaps TRBD1 as D (5 bases). The CDR3 is 14 amino acids. Trimming stripped 4 bases from V and 1 base from J, with 10 bases between. Germline V CDR1 and CDR2: LNHDA, SQIVND (reference sequence).

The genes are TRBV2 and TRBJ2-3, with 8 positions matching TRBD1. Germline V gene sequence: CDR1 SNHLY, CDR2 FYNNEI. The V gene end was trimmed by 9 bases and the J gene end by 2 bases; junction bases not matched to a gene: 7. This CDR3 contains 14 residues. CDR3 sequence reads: CASYRDRFTDTQYF. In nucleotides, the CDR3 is TGTGCCAGTTACCGGGACAGGTTCACAGATACGCAGTATTTT. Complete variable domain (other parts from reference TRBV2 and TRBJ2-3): EPEVTQTPSHQVTQMGQEVILRCVPISNHLYFYWYRQILGQKVEFLVSFYNNEISEKSEIFDDQFSVERPDGSNFTLKIRSTKLEDSAMYFCASYRDRFTDTQYFGPGTRLTVL.

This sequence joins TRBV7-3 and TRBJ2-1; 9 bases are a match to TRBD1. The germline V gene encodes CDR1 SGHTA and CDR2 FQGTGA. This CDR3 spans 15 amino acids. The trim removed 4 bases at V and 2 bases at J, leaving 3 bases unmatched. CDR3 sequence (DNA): TGTGCCAGCAGCTCGAACAGGGGGCCCTACAATGAGCAGTTCTTC. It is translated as CASSSNRGPYNEQFF.